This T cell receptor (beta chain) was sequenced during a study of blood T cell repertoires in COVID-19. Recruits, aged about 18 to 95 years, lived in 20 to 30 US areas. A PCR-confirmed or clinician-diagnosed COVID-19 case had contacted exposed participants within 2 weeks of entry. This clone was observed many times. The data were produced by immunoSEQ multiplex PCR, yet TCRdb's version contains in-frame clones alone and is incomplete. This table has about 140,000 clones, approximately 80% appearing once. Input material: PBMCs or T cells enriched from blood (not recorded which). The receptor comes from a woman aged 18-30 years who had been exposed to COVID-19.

This CDR3 is CASSLEGNTEAFF. The CDR3 bases are TGTGCCAGCAGCTTGGAGGGGAACACTGAAGCTTTCTTT. J is TRBJ1-1 and V is TRBV7-9; D is uncertain. The CDR3 runs 13 residues. With 3 bases removed from V and 1 base from J, the gap between germline ends came to 6 bases. CDR1 is SEHNR and CDR2 is FQNEAQ in the germline V gene (reference sequence).